There are a few counts of the clone carrying this T cell receptor beta chain. Its antigen remains unknown. After removal of 5 bases from V and 10 bases from J, the junction contained 7 bases not matched to a gene. In germline, CDR1 is MNHNY, CDR2 SVGAGI (reference sequence). The CDR3 runs 14 residues. The sample comes from a study of cytomegalovirus exposure and HLA in healthy donors. For the study at large: The 120 validation repertoires, a later analysis reported, used the same platform as the 700 or so repertoires from the first cohort.

The approximately 120-subject validation cohort, separate from the approximately 670-subject first cohort, included the donors. Study-wide results and caveats: Most TCR sequences were rare, but some public TCRs occurred in many donors. In vitro assays verified that three CMV-associated chains recognized CMV antigens specifically.

Data came from immunoSEQ multiplex PCR; TCRdb stores just in-frame clones and leaves some out. The sample has some 200,000 clones; roughly four fifths are singletons. Sequencing was performed on PBMCs. The chain links TRBV6-6 to TRBJ1-6; 8 nucleotides align to TRBD1. The receptor's source is a woman between 18 and 30 years old in good health and CMV-seropositive. CDR3 amino acids: CASSEQGAQSPLHF. The CDR3 DNA reads TGTGCCAGCAGTGAGCAGGGGGCACAGTCACCCCTCCACTTT.